This T cell receptor (beta chain) was identified in a study of blood T cell repertoires in COVID-19. The CDR3 contains 14 residues. V lost 4 bases, J lost 3 bases, and 2 bases stayed unmatched. Germline V lookup: CDR1 PRHDT, CDR2 FYEKMQ (reference sequence). This table comes from immunoSEQ multiplex PCR, and its TCRdb copy is limited to in-frame clones, with some not included. The table includes about 170,000 clones, approximately 86% detected once. The sample was peripheral blood. The chain uses TRBV13 and TRBJ1-1; 10 bases are shared with TRBD1. This TCR was sampled from a woman of 80 years or more with active or convalescent COVID-19. The chain's CDR3 is CASSSTGGYTEAFF. Written as DNA, the CDR3 is TGTGCCAGCAGCTCGACAGGGGGCTACACTGAAGCTTTCTTT.